What follows are 14 T cell receptor beta chains derived from one specimen sequenced in a study of cytomegalovirus exposure and HLA in healthy donors. PCR amplification relied on 60 Vbeta primers (plus 13 Jbeta primers). Profiling relied on immunoSEQ multiplex PCR, and the TCRdb table lists in-frame clones only, not all of them. The table includes 140,000 or so clones, just under 85% detected once. The sample consisted of PBMCs. These receptors were obtained from a woman aged 55 to 70 in good health and CMV-seropositive.

The chain links TRBV28 to TRBJ1-3; 12 bases align to TRBD1. Germline V gene lookup returns CDR1 MDHEN and CDR2 SYDVKM. This CDR3 spans 19 amino acids. The junction had 13 bases not matched to a gene; V was cut back by 5 bases and J by 2 bases. The chain's CDR3 is CASSRTFVGQGATGNTIYF. For the CDR3, the DNA is TGTGCCAGCAGTCGTACGTTCGTGGGACAGGGGGCGACTGGAAACACCATATATTTT.

J is TRBJ2-5 and V is TRBV25-1; 9 positions agree with TRBD2. With V trimmed by 3 bases and J by 3 bases, 5 bases remained unmatched. CDR3 length equals 15 residues. The germline V gene has CDR1 MGHDK and CDR2 SYGVNS. The CDR3 DNA reads TGTGCCAGCAGTGAGCGAGTAGCGGGGGAAGAGACCCAGTACTTC. Protein product: CASSERVAGEETQYF.

This chain joins TRBV11-3 and TRBJ2-7, with D tentatively TRBD1 (6 bases). Germline V gene lookup returns CDR1 SGHNT and CDR2 YENEEA. This CDR3 comprises 15 residues. Trimming stripped 1 base from V and 0 bases from J, with 10 bases between. CDR3: CASSLGGLSSYEQYF. CDR3 DNA: TGTGCCAGCAGCTTAGGGGGGCTTAGCTCCTACGAGCAGTACTTC.

The gene calls are TRBV5-1 and TRBJ2-5; 9 nucleotides agree with TRBD1. The trim removed 0 bases at V and 4 bases at J, leaving 4 bases unmatched. Germline assignment: CDR1 SGHRS and CDR2 YFSETQ. The CDR3 has 15 amino acids. DNA of the CDR3: TGCGCCAGCAGCTTGGGGACAGGGGAGGCAGAGACCCAGTACTTC. It specifies CASSLGTGEAETQYF.

This chain uses TRBV5-1 with TRBJ2-3, with 8 bases identical to TRBD1. CDR1 and CDR2 from the germline V gene are SGHRS and YFSETQ. V trimming: 3 bases; J trimming: 0 bases; junction bases outside the gene matches: 6. The CDR3 sequence is 16 residues long. The chain's CDR3 is CASSSETGASTDTQYF. The CDR3 coding sequence is TGCGCCAGCAGCTCCGAGACAGGGGCTAGCACAGATACGCAGTATTTT.

This chain joins TRBV4-3 and TRBJ1-2; 11 bases map to TRBD1. The CDR3 totals 15 residues. The J segment lost 7 bases and the V segment lost 3 bases, leaving 7 bases of the junction unmatched. The V gene's germline CDR1 is LGHNA and CDR2 YSLEER. The CDR3 loop is CASSQRTGGAGGYTF. CDR3 DNA sequence: TGCGCCAGCAGCCAGAGGACAGGGGGCGCGGGTGGCTACACCTTC.

This chain uses TRBV19 with TRBJ2-7; TRBD1 matches at 7 bases. Germline CDR1 and CDR2: LNHDA and SQIVND (reference sequence). After removal of 7 bases from V and 4 bases from J, the junction contained 10 bases not matched to a gene. This CDR3 contains 14 residues. Here the CDR3 DNA reads TGTGCCAGTACCGATCCCGGGACAGATTACGAGCAGTACTTC. It yields the protein CASTDPGTDYEQYF.

This chain joins TRBV9 and TRBJ1-4; D is unresolved. Per the germline V gene, CDR1 is SGDLS and CDR2 is YYNGEE. This CDR3 has 14 amino acids. Trimming removed 3 bases from V and 5 bases from J, with 11 bases in between. The CDR3 sequence: CASSASGENEKLFF. CDR3 nucleotides: TGTGCCAGCAGCGCCAGCGGGGAGAATGAAAAACTGTTTTTT.

This rearrangement joins TRBV15 to TRBJ2-7, with D perhaps matching TRBD2 (6 bases). This CDR3 contains 19 residues. V was pared by 3 bases and J by 2 bases, with 26 bases between. Germline CDR1 is LNHNV and CDR2 is YYDKDF (reference sequence). The CDR3 protein is CATSSAGQVAEGLPYEQYF. In DNA form, the CDR3 reads TGTGCCACCAGCAGCGCTGGGCAGGTAGCGGAGGGGCTACCCTACGAGCAGTACTTC.

This clone was counted between two and nine times. The gene calls are TRBV5-6 and TRBJ2-1, with D perhaps TRBD2 (6 bases). Germline-derived CDR1 and CDR2 are SGHDT and YYEEEE. The length of the CDR3 is 15 residues. V was clipped by 1 base and J by 1 base, with 9 bases between them. The CDR3 DNA reads TGTGCCAGCAGCTTGTACGGGAGTTCCTACAATGAGCAGTTCTTC. Translated: CASSLYGSSYNEQFF.

CDR3 DNA sequence: TGTGCCAGCAGCCCGGGTAGCACAGATACGCAGTATTTT. Translated: CASSPGSTDTQYF. The chain joins TRBV7-2 to TRBJ2-3; D remains unclear. CDR3 length: 13 residues. V was clipped by 5 bases and J by 0 bases, with 6 bases between them. The germline V gene encodes CDR1 SGHTA and CDR2 FQGNSA.

The CDR3 region has the DNA TGTGCCAGCAGCGTAGGTAGACGGGATGAAAAACTGTTTTTT. Translated: CASSVGRRDEKLFF. J is TRBJ1-4 and V is TRBV9; no clear D. Germline-derived CDR1 and CDR2 are SGDLS and YYNGEE. The CDR3 covers 14 residues. Deletions cut 0 bases from V and 6 bases from J, with 9 bases between.

This clone is a singleton in its sample. The chain is built from TRBV28 and TRBJ1-1; 7 bases agree with TRBD1. CDR1 and CDR2 (germline): MDHEN, SYDVKM. This CDR3 region has 12 residues. Trimming cost V 4 bases and J 6 bases; bases outside gene matches: 2. The CDR3 spells CASSYQGAEAFF. For the CDR3, the DNA is TGTGCCAGCAGTTATCAGGGGGCTGAAGCTTTCTTT.

This chain connects TRBV7-8 to TRBJ1-1; D gene unclear. This CDR3 spans 12 amino acids. From germline, CDR1 is SGHVS and CDR2 FQNEAQ. V lost 1 base, J lost 13 bases, and 13 bases lay in between. For the CDR3, the DNA is TGTGCCAGCAGCTTAGTCCTTCCCACGGTTTTCTTT. It is translated as CASSLVLPTVFF.